A selection of T cell receptor beta chains follows, all from one sample in a study of T cell responses to AZD1222 COVID-19 vaccine. Generated by immunoSEQ multiplex PCR, the TCRdb table keeps only in-frame clones and is missing some. The sample has around 78,000 clones, roughly 85% seen once. The material sequenced was peripheral blood, taken on day 0 of AZD1222 vaccination. The receptor source for this set is an adult in good health. Both conserved end residues are part of each CDR3. D genes are given only for firm matches. For some rows the clone size is stated as once, few or many, or as a class when expanded; others skip it.

CDR3nt,CDR3aa,d_gene,len,v_gene,j_gene,abundance
TGTGCTAGTGGTTTGGTACTAGGGGACATGCGGAACACCATATATTTT,CASGLVLGDMRNTIYF,.,16,TRBV12-5,TRBJ1-3,.
TGTGCCAGCAGTCAGGGGCTAGCGGACAATGAGCAGTTCTTC,CASSQGLADNEQFF,.,14,TRBV27,TRBJ2-1,.
TGCAGCGTTGAACTTTCCGGGACAGGGAATCCCTACGAGCAGTACTTC,CSVELSGTGNPYEQYF,TRBD1,16,TRBV29-1,TRBJ2-7,.
TGTGCCAGCAGCTCGACAGGACTAGCAGACAATGAGCAGTTCTTC,CASSSTGLADNEQFF,TRBD2,15,TRBV7-2,TRBJ2-1,.
TGTGCCAGCGCCAGTTGGACAGGGGGGTCTTTCTTC,CASASWTGGSFF,TRBD1,12,TRBV19,TRBJ2-1,.
TGTGCCAGCAGCTTAGGCGCGCAGGGGGGAAACACCATATATTTT,CASSLGAQGGNTIYF,.,15,TRBV7-9,TRBJ1-3,few
TGTGCCAGCAGTTACTCGAAGTACAATGAGCAGTTCTTC,CASSYSKYNEQFF,.,13,TRBV6-5,TRBJ2-1,.
TGTGCCTCAGCCCGCGACAGGGACAGTTATCAGCCCCAGCATTTT,CASARDRDSYQPQHF,TRBD1,15,TRBV5-5,TRBJ1-5,.
TGTGCCACCAGTGATGGCGGTGGGAATGAGCAGTTCTTC,CATSDGGGNEQFF,.,13,TRBV24-1,TRBJ2-1,.
TGTGCCAGCAGCCAAGATCGGACAACTGAAGCTTTCTTT,CASSQDRTTEAFF,.,13,TRBV3-1/TRBV3-2,TRBJ1-1,.
TGTGCCAGCGTCATTGGAAACACCATATATTTT,CASVIGNTIYF,.,11,TRBV2,TRBJ1-3,once
TGTGCCAGCAGCCAATGGGGGAGCGGAGGGAACACTGAAGCTTTCTTT,CASSQWGSGGNTEAFF,.,16,TRBV16,TRBJ1-1,once
TGTGCCAGCAAGCAGGGATATGTGGGCGGTGCTTTCTTT,CASKQGYVGGAFF,.,13,TRBV13,TRBJ1-1,.
TGTGCCAGCAGCCCCTTGGGCACCGGGGAGCTGTTTTTT,CASSPLGTGELFF,.,13,TRBV11-3,TRBJ2-2,.
TGTGCCAGCAGCTACCCGGGACACGGGGCAGGCAATGAGCAGTTCTTC,CASSYPGHGAGNEQFF,.,16,TRBV5-6,TRBJ2-1,few
TGTGCCAGCAGCTTCCTCAGTTCTCGCGGGGGTATGGGAGATACGCAGTATTTT,CASSFLSSRGGMGDTQYF,TRBD2,18,TRBV7-8,TRBJ2-3,.
TGTGCCAGCAGTGAAGCGTTCGGGAGTAACTATGGCTACACCTTC,CASSEAFGSNYGYTF,.,15,TRBV6-1,TRBJ1-2,.
TGTGCCACCAGCCTGACAGGGCTGGGTAATGAGCAGTTCTTC,CATSLTGLGNEQFF,TRBD1,14,TRBV24-1,TRBJ2-1,.
TGCGCCAGCAGCCAAGCCGGAGTTTCCTATGGCTACACCTTC,CASSQAGVSYGYTF,.,14,TRBV4-3,TRBJ1-2,.
TGCGCCAGCAGCTTGGGGACGGCTGGGAACACTGAAGCTTTCTTT,CASSLGTAGNTEAFF,.,15,TRBV5-1,TRBJ1-1,.
TGTGCCAGCCGGGGGAGGGGTTCCGAGCAGTACTTC,CASRGRGSEQYF,TRBD2,12,TRBV19,TRBJ2-7,.
TGTGCCAGCAGCCCCGTAGCGGAGTCCTCCTACAATGAGCAGTTCTTC,CASSPVAESSYNEQFF,.,16,TRBV7-6,TRBJ2-1,.
TGCGCCAGCAGCCAAGGACGCACAGATACGCAGTATTTT,CASSQGRTDTQYF,.,13,TRBV4-1,TRBJ2-3,.
TGTGCCAGCAGCCAAGAAGAACGGGACAGGGGGCACGAGCAGTACTTC,CASSQEERDRGHEQYF,TRBD1,16,TRBV3-1/TRBV3-2,TRBJ2-7,.